The 4 T cell receptor beta chains below all came from one sample that was sequenced in a study of metastatic and nonmetastatic thyroid tumors. Before thyroid surgery, none of the patients had received any treatment. TCRdb used MiXCR to call clones anew from the PCR reads. The repertoire includes 70,000 or so clones, 12% to 15% of them detected once, and approximately 7% sits in the top ten. Sequencing input: blood. Receptor source: a male donor with papillary thyroid cancer or a benign thyroid nodule (not recorded which). Some clones in this sample may be carry-over from other donors' samples.

V usage is TRBV7-2 and J usage is TRBJ1-5; TRBD1 matches 8 bases. The CDR3 totals 14 residues. V trimming: 4 bases; J trimming: 11 bases; junction bases outside the gene matches: 10. The germline V gene encodes CDR1 SGHTA and CDR2 FQGNSA. CDR3 in amino acids: CASSSGQGSTAQHF. The CDR3 DNA reads as TGTGCCAGCAGCTCCGGACAGGGAAGTACGGCCCAGCATTTT.

Concerning this clone itself: Possible read error: a much larger clone is one base away. The chain carries TRBV9 and TRBJ1-3; D unclear. Trimming took 4 bases from V and 2 from J, leaving 7 bases between them. This CDR3 comprises 13 residues. From germline, CDR1 is SGDLS and CDR2 YYNGEE. The CDR3 reads CASSTATGNTIYF. CDR3 coding DNA: TGTGCCAGCAGCACTGCCACTGGAAACACCATATATTTT. Drawing the rest from reference TRBV9 and TRBJ1-3, the complete variable domain is DSGVTQTPKHLITATGQRVTLRCSPRSGDLSVYWYQQSLDQGLQFLIQYYNGEERAKGNILERFSAQQFPDLHSELNLSSLELGDSALYFCASSTATGNTIYFGEGSWLTVV.

This clone was counted at least ten times. This rearrangement joins TRBV5-1 to TRBJ1-1; D unclear. The germline V gene encodes CDR1 SGHRS and CDR2 YFSETQ. V lost 4 bases, J lost 4 bases, and 14 bases lay in between. The CDR3 sequence is 14 residues long. CDR3 protein: CASSTYVGITEAFF. For the CDR3, the DNA is TGCGCCAGCAGCACCTATGTGGGGATCACTGAAGCTTTCTTT.

In this sample, this clone turned up many times. The rearrangement links TRBV11-2 to TRBJ1-2, with 7 bases matching TRBD1. CDR1 is SGHAT, CDR2 FQNNGV, per germline. J gave up 4 bases and V 0 bases, and 2 bases lay outside the gene matches. There are 14 residues in the CDR3. The CDR3 DNA follows: TGTGCCAGCAGCTTAGAGAGGACAGGCTATGGCTACACCTTC. This sequence encodes CASSLERTGYGYTF.